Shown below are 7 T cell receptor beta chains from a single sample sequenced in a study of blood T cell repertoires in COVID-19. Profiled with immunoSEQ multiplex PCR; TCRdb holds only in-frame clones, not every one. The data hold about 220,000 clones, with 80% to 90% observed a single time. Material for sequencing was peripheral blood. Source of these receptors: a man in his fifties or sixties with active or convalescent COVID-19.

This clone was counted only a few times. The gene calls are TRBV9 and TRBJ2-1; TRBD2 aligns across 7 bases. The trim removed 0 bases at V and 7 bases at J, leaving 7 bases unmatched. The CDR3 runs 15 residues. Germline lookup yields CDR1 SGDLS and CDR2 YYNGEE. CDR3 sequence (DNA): TGTGCCAGCAGCGTAGGGCGGGGGAAGTGGAATGAGCAGTTCTTC. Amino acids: CASSVGRGKWNEQFF.

DNA of the CDR3: TGTGCCTCAACCGGGACAGGTGACTCTGGGGCCAACGTCCTGACTTTC. As protein: CASTGTGDSGANVLTF. This rearrangement joins TRBV10-3 to TRBJ2-6; 8 bases fit TRBD1. V lost 11 bases and J lost 0; bases outside the gene matches: 9. CDR3 length: 16 residues. Germline loops: CDR1 ENHRY, CDR2 SYGVKD.

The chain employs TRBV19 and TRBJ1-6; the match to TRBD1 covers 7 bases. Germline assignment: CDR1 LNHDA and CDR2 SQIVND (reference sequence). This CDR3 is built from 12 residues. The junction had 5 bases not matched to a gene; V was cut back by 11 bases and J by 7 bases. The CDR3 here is CAVGTENSPLHF. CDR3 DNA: TGTGCCGTCGGGACAGAAAATTCACCCCTCCACTTT.

CDR3 sequence (DNA): TGCGCCAGCAGCTTGGCCGGTGGACAGGGGGTCTTTAATTTTGACAATGAGCAGTTCTTC. It translates to CASSLAGGQGVFNFDNEQFF. V is TRBV5-1 and J is TRBJ2-1; 10 bases fit TRBD1. Germline assignment: CDR1 SGHRS and CDR2 YFSETQ. V trimming: 0 bases; J trimming: 5 bases; junction bases outside the gene matches: 17. The CDR3 has 20 amino acids.

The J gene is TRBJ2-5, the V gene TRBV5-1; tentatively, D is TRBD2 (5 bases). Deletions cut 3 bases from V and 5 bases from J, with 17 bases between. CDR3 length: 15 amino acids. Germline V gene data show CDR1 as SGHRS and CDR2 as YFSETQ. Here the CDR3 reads CASSSGNEGLETQYF. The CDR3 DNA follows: TGCGCCAGCAGCTCCGGGAATGAGGGCCTCGAGACCCAGTACTTC.

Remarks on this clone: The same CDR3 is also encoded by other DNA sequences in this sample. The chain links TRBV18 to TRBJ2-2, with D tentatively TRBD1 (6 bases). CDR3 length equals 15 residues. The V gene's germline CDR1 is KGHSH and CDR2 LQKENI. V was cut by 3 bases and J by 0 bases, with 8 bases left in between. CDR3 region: CASSPTGPNTGELFF. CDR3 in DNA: TGTGCCAGCTCACCCACAGGGCCGAACACCGGGGAGCTGTTTTTT.

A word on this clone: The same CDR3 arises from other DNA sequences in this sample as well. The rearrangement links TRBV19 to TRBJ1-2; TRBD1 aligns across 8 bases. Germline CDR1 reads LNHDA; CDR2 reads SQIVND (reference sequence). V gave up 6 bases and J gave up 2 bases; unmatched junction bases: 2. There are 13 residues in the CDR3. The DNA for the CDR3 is TGTGCCAGTAGCAGGGACAGGAACTATGGCTACACCTTC. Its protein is CASSRDRNYGYTF. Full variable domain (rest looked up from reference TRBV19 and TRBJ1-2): DGGITQSPKYLFRKEGQNVTLSCEQNLNHDAMYWYRQDPGQGLRLIYYSQIVNDFQKGDIAEGYSVSREKKESFPLTVTSAQKNPTAFYLCASSRDRNYGYTFGSGTRLTVV.